Each of the 3 T cell receptor beta chains below was sequenced from the same sample in a study of identical twins listed by TCRdb under 2016. Library method: 5' RACE. The sequencer was an Illumina HiSeq 2000. TCRdb reworked the public reads: Q25 trimming with fastp, MiXCR clone assembly, productive beta chains retained. CDR3 protein duplicates are merged, each entry listing the most common genes and DNA. For this sample the table gives 450,000 to 600,000 distinct CDR3 sequences, of which about a fifth were detected only once. The top ten clones comprise approximately 0.52% of the sample. These data are also associated with another study on yellow fever vaccine responses in identical twins.

Sample: CD4+ T cells sorted from blood. These receptors were obtained from a young woman in good health.

This clonotype was observed a handful of times. The chain combines TRBV5-1 with TRBJ2-5; D remains unclear. This CDR3 has 15 residues. V shed 3 bases and J shed 1 base, with 13 bases lying between them. Germline CDR1 is SGHRS and CDR2 is YFSETQ. CDR3: CASSYRSTIQETQYF. DNA for the CDR3: TGCGCCAGCAGCTACCGCAGTACCATCCAAGAGACCCAGTACTTC.

The V call is TRBV20-1, the J call TRBJ2-7; 10 bases are a match to TRBD2. With V trimmed by 6 bases and J by 2 bases, 4 bases remained unmatched. In germline, CDR1 is DFQATT, CDR2 SNEGSKA (reference sequence). The CDR3 length is 13 residues. The CDR3 region is CSALAGGPYEQYF. The DNA of the CDR3 is TGCAGTGCATTAGCGGGAGGCCCCTACGAGCAGTACTTC.

This sequence joins TRBV10-3 and TRBJ2-1, with D unclear. CDR3 length equals 12 residues. V lost 5 bases, J lost 9 bases, and 11 bases lay in between. The germline CDR1 and CDR2 sequences are ENHRY and SYGVKD. The CDR3 loop reads CAISLQTFEQFF. The CDR3, as DNA: TGTGCCATCAGTCTCCAAACATTTGAGCAGTTCTTC.